This T cell receptor beta chain was sequenced during a study of blood T cell repertoires in COVID-19. About the research overall: COVID-19 samples, acute and convalescent, were from the United States, Italy and Spain. From T cells, B-cell-depleted T cells, or PBMCs came the material, which was cDNA or gDNA.

The Seattle patients, enrolled during active infection, were followed longitudinally. Per the authors' pipeline: Estimates of nucleated cell counts were drawn from the amplification of reference gene primers. The assay was immunoSEQ multiplex PCR, and TCRdb's table has in-frame clones only and misses some. V and J calls and clone size come straight from that table; D and trimming were deduced from the DNA. The table shows 200,000 to 300,000 clones, with about four fifths occurring only once. CDR1 DFQATT and CDR2 SNEGSKA come from the germline V gene (reference sequence). This CDR3 is 11 amino acids long. Between the trimmed V and J ends, which lost 3 bases and 10 bases, there was a span of 9 bases.

The sequencing input was peripheral blood. The receptor was derived from a woman aged 80 or over with COVID-19, enrolled during active disease. The V and J genes are TRBV20-1 and TRBJ1-4; possibly TRBD1 for D (5 bases). The CDR3 region is CSARSGGKLFF. CDR3 bases: TGCAGTGCTAGGAGCGGGGGAAAACTGTTTTTT.